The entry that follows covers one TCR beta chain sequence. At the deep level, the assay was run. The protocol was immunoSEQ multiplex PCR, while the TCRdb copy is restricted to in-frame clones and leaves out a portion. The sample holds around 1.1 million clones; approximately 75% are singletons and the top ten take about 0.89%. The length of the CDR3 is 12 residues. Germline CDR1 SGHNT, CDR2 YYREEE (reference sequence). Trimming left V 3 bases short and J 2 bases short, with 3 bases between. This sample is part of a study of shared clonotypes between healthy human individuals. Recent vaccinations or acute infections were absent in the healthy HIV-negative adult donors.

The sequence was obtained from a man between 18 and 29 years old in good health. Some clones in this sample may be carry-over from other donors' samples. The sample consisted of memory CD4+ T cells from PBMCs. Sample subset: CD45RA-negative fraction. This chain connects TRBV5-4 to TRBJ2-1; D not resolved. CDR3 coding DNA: TGTGCCAGCAGCTCCGCCTACAATGAGCAGTTCTTC. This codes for CASSSAYNEQFF.